The text below deals with one T cell receptor (beta chain). As yet, its antigen is unknown. Blood specimens came from baseline, cycle 4 day 1, and cycle 7 day 1. Repertoires were generated with immunoSEQ multiplex PCR, while TCRdb's copy carries only in-frame clones and drops some. The sample lists about 53,000 clones; approximately 84% were seen once. This sample stems from a study of OX40 agonist ivuxolimab in advanced cancers. Study-level information: Prior therapy, whether anti-PD-1, anti-PD-L1 or anti-CTLA-4, was allowed, and approximately 37% had some. General study results and limits: Clonal expansion from baseline to week 6 occurred in both CD4+ and CD8+ T cells.

The germline CDR1 and CDR2 sequences are SGHRS and YFSETQ. The CDR3 runs 14 residues. V was pared by 4 bases and J by 0 bases, with 4 bases of the junction left unmatched. The source was CD4+ or CD8+ T cells sorted from blood, collected in a trial of the OX40 agonist ivuxolimab. This chain uses TRBV5-1 with TRBJ2-7; 7 bases agree with TRBD1. The TCR sequence derives from an adult with an advanced solid tumor such as melanoma, head and neck, liver or kidney cancer. CDR3 bases: TGCGCCAGCAGCGCGGACAGGAGCTCCTACGAGCAGTACTTC. Amino acid sequence: CASSADRSSYEQYF. Combining the CDR3 with reference TRBV5-1 and TRBJ2-7 gives the whole variable domain KAGVTQTPRYLIKTRGQQVTLSCSPISGHRSVSWYQQTPGQGLQFLFEYFSETQRNKGNFPGRFSGRQFSNSRSEMNVSTLELGDSALYLCASSADRSSYEQYFGPGTRLTVT.